This T cell receptor beta chain is from a study of T cells in Graves' hyperthyroidism and ophthalmopathy. Turning to the study itself: Peripheral blood samples were taken at initial diagnosis, prior to any treatment.

Amplified regions were TCR beta CDR3 sequences from RNA transcripts. The HTBI primer set drove a first-round RT-PCR of the TCR CDR3. TCRdb ran MiXCR on the multiplex PCR reads and lists one entry per CDR3 protein. The table shows more than 350,000 distinct CDR3 sequences, with roughly 15% occurring only once. This clonotype has at least ten counts. The antigen is unknown. Germline values: CDR1 LGHNA, CDR2 YNFKEQ. V was cut by 0 bases and J by 6 bases, with 12 bases left in between. This CDR3 region has 15 residues. Patients were excluded for uncontrolled infection, other autoimmune disease, pregnancy or lactation. Study results and caveats: Most thyroid clonotypes expanded above 0.001 appeared in blood too.

This receptor was identified in a woman in her twenties or thirties with Graves' ophthalmopathy. Sequencing input: blood. The V gene is TRBV4-2, the J gene TRBJ1-5; possible D gene TRBD1, 5 bases. CDR3 region: CASSQDEGWTQPQHF. The CDR3, as DNA: TGTGCCAGCAGCCAAGATGAGGGGTGGACTCAGCCCCAGCATTTT.